This record covers a single TCR beta chain. Its antigen is unidentified. V shed 10 bases and J shed 2 bases, with 9 bases lying between them. The CDR3 extends over 11 amino acids. CDR1 is SNHLY and CDR2 is FYNNEI in the germline V gene. This entry comes from a study of T cells in placental villitis. This was the immunoSEQ v4 assay. Assay used: immunoSEQ multiplex PCR; TCRdb lists only in-frame clones, some missing. The sample comprises 2,000 to 2,500 clones, 82% of which are singletons, and approximately 10% rests with the top ten. Study conclusions and caveats: Especially in controls, some T cells may have come from decidua, not villi. Placentae with villitis of unknown etiology showed clonal expansion, median clonality around 0.056 versus control more than 0.0055.

Sequencing input: placental tissue containing maternal and fetal cells. This sequence was found in a human patient with villitis of unknown etiology; the placental T cells may come from both mother and fetus. V is TRBV2 and J is TRBJ2-7; D not resolved. The CDR3 coding sequence is TGTGCCATCCTTAGACCCTACGAGCAGTACTTC. Amino acids: CAILRPYEQYF.